The entry that follows covers one T cell receptor beta chain sequence. There are 16 residues in the CDR3. Germline loops: CDR1 SEHNR, CDR2 FQNEAQ (reference sequence). The V end was cut by 4 bases, the J end by 0 bases, with 13 bases between. This specimen belongs to a study of blood T cell repertoires in COVID-19. Study-level background: Sample material is recorded as cDNA or gDNA derived from T cells, B-cell-depleted T cells, or PBMCs.

Generated by immunoSEQ multiplex PCR, the TCRdb table keeps only in-frame clones and is missing some. The sample has roughly 160,000 clones, 70% to 90% seen once. This clonotype was sampled from a man in his forties or fifties with active or convalescent COVID-19. The sample consisted of peripheral blood. V usage is TRBV7-9 and J usage is TRBJ1-3; D gene unclear. CDR3 loop: CASSYYQIFSGNTIYF. The CDR3, as DNA: TGTGCCAGCAGCTATTACCAGATTTTCTCTGGAAACACCATATATTTT.